The 9 T cell receptor beta chains below were found in one sample sequenced in a study of OX40 agonist ivuxolimab in advanced cancers. The method was immunoSEQ multiplex PCR; TCRdb's version includes in-frame clones alone and lacks a portion of them. This sample yields around 100,000 clones, of which around 89% are seen a single time; about 0.15% belongs to the top ten. The source was CD4+ or CD8+ T cells sorted from blood, collected in a trial of the OX40 agonist ivuxolimab. The receptors come from an adult with an advanced solid tumor such as melanoma, head and neck, liver or kidney cancer.

The gene calls are TRBV2 and TRBJ2-3; D gene ambiguous. CDR3 length: 12 residues. V dropped 4 bases and J dropped 4 bases, with 6 bases sitting between them. From germline, CDR1 is SNHLY and CDR2 FYNNEI. CDR3: CASSVEPDTQYF. For the CDR3, the DNA is TGTGCCAGCAGTGTGGAGCCAGATACGCAGTATTTT.

V usage is TRBV5-5 and J usage is TRBJ1-4; D ambiguous. Deletions cut 1 base from V and 8 bases from J, with 9 bases between. Germline V gene lookup returns CDR1 SGHKS and CDR2 YYEKEE (reference sequence). This CDR3 comprises 13 residues. This CDR3 is CASSLLGLEKLFF. The CDR3 bases are TGTGCCAGCAGCTTGTTAGGGTTGGAAAAACTGTTTTTT.

Of note for this clone: An end of the junction differs from the germline gene, which may be a read error. This sequence joins TRBV2 and TRBJ2-1, with 8 bases aligning to TRBD2. The CDR3 covers 15 residues. Germline assignment: CDR1 SNHLY and CDR2 FYNNEI. In DNA, the CDR3 is TGTGCCAGCAGCCGCGGGAGGACGTCCTCCAATGAGCAGTTCTTC. Translated, it gives CASSRGRTSSNEQFF.

The rearrangement links TRBV19 to TRBJ2-5; TRBD1 matches 7 bases. Per germline, CDR1 LNHDA and CDR2 SQIVND (reference sequence). CDR3 length: 14 residues. With V trimmed by 8 bases and J by 2 bases, 8 bases remained unmatched. The CDR3: CASAPGTAQETQYF. DNA of the CDR3: TGTGCCAGTGCCCCCGGGACAGCACAAGAGACCCAGTACTTC.

The rearrangement links TRBV19 to TRBJ2-1; TRBD1 agrees at 10 bases. Germline values: CDR1 LNHDA, CDR2 SQIVND (reference sequence). The CDR3 is 16 amino acids. Losses at the gene ends were 5 bases for V and 8 bases for J; bases not matched to a gene: 12. CDR3 region: CASSSPGQGTIDEQFF. Written as DNA, the CDR3 is TGTGCCAGTAGTTCTCCGGGACAGGGGACAATTGATGAGCAGTTCTTC.

The genes are TRBV14 and TRBJ1-4; D might be TRBD1 (5 bases). This CDR3 has 14 amino acids. V gave up 8 bases and J gave up 5 bases, with 15 bases separating them. Germline CDR1 SGHDN, CDR2 FVKESK. Here the CDR3 reads CASQGPVKNEKLFF. The CDR3 nucleotides read TGTGCCAGCCAGGGCCCCGTCAAAAATGAAAAACTGTTTTTT.

This chain joins TRBV11-2 and TRBJ2-5; D is ambiguous. Germline loops: CDR1 SGHAT, CDR2 FQNNGV. Trimming pared 0 bases from V and 2 bases from J, leaving 10 bases between. This CDR3 comprises 15 residues. CDR3 DNA: TGTGCCAGCAGCTTAGATCGGGTGCGGCAAGAGACCCAGTACTTC. This sequence encodes CASSLDRVRQETQYF.

The rearrangement joins TRBV9 to TRBJ1-3; possibly TRBD1 for D (6 bases). Germline V gene data show CDR1 as SGDLS and CDR2 as YYNGEE. V was clipped by 3 bases and J by 0 bases, with 16 bases between them. The CDR3 totals 17 residues. In DNA, the CDR3 is TGTGCCAGCAGCGCAATGGCAGGGGCCGTCTCTGGAAACACCATATATTTT. Its translation: CASSAMAGAVSGNTIYF.

The chain combines TRBV6-4 with TRBJ2-3; TRBD2 matches 13 bases. The CDR3 is 16 amino acids. CDR1 is MRHNA and CDR2 is SNTAGT in the germline V gene. Unmatched junction bases numbered 4, after V lost 6 bases and J lost 1 base. Written as DNA, the CDR3 is TGTGCCAGCAGCGCCGGGACTAGCGGGGGCACAGATACGCAGTATTTT. Protein product: CASSAGTSGGTDTQYF.